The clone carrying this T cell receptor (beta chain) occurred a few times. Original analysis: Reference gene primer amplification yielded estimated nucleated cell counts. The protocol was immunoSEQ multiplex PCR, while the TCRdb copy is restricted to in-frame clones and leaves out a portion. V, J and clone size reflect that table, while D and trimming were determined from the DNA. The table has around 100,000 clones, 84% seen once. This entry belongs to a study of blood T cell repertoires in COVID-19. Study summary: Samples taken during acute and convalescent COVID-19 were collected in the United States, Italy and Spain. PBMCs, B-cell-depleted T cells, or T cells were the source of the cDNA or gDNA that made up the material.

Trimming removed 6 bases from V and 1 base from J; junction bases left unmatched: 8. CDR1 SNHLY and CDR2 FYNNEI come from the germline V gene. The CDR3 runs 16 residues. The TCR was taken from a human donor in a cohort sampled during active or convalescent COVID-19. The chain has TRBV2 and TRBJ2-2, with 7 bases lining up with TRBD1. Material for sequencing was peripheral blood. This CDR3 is CASRRDRAQNTGELFF. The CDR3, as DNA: TGTGCCAGCAGAAGAGACAGGGCCCAGAACACCGGGGAGCTGTTTTTT.